This entry lists 15 T cell receptor beta chains sequenced from one sample in a study of cytomegalovirus exposure and HLA in healthy donors (dated by TCRdb to about 2017). The method was the immunoSEQ multiplex PCR assay. For the multiplex PCR, a mixture combining 60 forward primers for TCR Vbeta segments and 13 reverse primers for TCR Jbeta segments was used. TCRdb re-hosts the immuneACCESS table, in-frame sequences only. Its copies lack some clones; in the studies checked, an unresolved V gene accounts for under half of them, and the cause for the rest is not known. A total of approximately 220,000 clones appear in this sample, approximately 88% of them only once. 0.71% of the sample comes from the top ten. The source material was PBMCs. The receptors shown here come from a boy under 10 years old in good health and CMV-seronegative.

This clone was observed a single time. The chain couples TRBV10-3 to TRBJ1-2; 7 bases fit TRBD1. CDR3 length: 15 residues. The germline V gene encodes CDR1 ENHRY and CDR2 SYGVKD. After removal of 0 bases from V and 6 bases from J, the junction contained 7 bases not matched to a gene. In nucleotides, the CDR3 is TGTGCCATCAGTGAGTCTAGGGCGACAGGGAATGGCTACACCTTC. Its translation is CAISESRATGNGYTF.

V and J are TRBV23-1 and TRBJ2-3; D is uncertain. TRBV23-1 is placed among ORFs of uncertain function. The V end was cut by 6 bases, the J end by 1 base, with 11 bases between. This CDR3 has 14 residues. This CDR3 is CASRGNRGTDTQYF. The CDR3 region has the DNA TGCGCCAGCAGGGGTAATCGGGGCACAGATACGCAGTATTTT.

This sequence joins TRBV5-6 and TRBJ1-2; perhaps TRBD1 as D (6 bases). Germline loops: CDR1 SGHDT, CDR2 YYEEEE. This CDR3 is 14 amino acids long. The V gene lost 3 bases and the J gene lost 6 bases, with 15 bases spanning the gap. The CDR3 sequence: CASSWGGGADGYTF. The CDR3, as DNA: TGTGCCAGCAGCTGGGGAGGGGGGGCAGATGGCTACACCTTC.

V is TRBV7-3 and J is TRBJ2-3; TRBD1 aligns across 8 bases. CDR3 length equals 14 residues. The germline V gene encodes CDR1 SGHTA and CDR2 FQGTGA. J was trimmed by 4 bases and V by 5 bases; bases with no gene match: 5. The CDR3: CASSLTGGSDTQYF. CDR3 coding DNA: TGTGCCAGCAGCCTTACAGGGGGATCAGATACGCAGTATTTT.

The rearrangement links TRBV19 to TRBJ1-2; TRBD1 matches at 10 bases. This CDR3 has 13 residues. The germline CDR1 and CDR2 sequences are LNHDA and SQIVND (reference sequence). With 6 bases clipped from V and 4 bases from J, the junction kept 2 bases outside the gene matches. CDR3 in DNA: TGTGCCAGTAGCCGACAGGGGGCCTATGGCTACACCTTC. This gives the protein CASSRQGAYGYTF. The full variable domain, in which reference TRBV19 and TRBJ1-2 provide the parts outside the CDR3, is DGGITQSPKYLFRKEGQNVTLSCEQNLNHDAMYWYRQDPGQGLRLIYYSQIVNDFQKGDIAEGYSVSREKKESFPLTVTSAQKNPTAFYLCASSRQGAYGYTFGSGTRLTVV.

The CDR3 DNA reads TGTGCCAGCAGCCACGTGGACAGTAGCAATCAGCCCCAGCATTTT. Amino acid sequence: CASSHVDSSNQPQHF. The chain combines TRBV7-8 with TRBJ1-5; D might be TRBD1 (6 bases). This CDR3 is built from 15 residues. V shed 5 bases and J shed 0 bases, with 11 bases lying between them. The germline CDR1 and CDR2 sequences are SGHVS and FQNEAQ.

This sequence joins TRBV7-8 and TRBJ1-1, with D perhaps TRBD1 (5 bases). The germline V gene encodes CDR1 SGHVS and CDR2 FQNEAQ. The V gene lost 1 base and the J gene lost 2 bases, with 14 bases spanning the gap. This CDR3 region has 16 residues. The CDR3 DNA sequence: TGTGCCAGCAGCTTAGAACAGGTGGGCGCAAACACTGAAGCTTTCTTT. Translation gives CASSLEQVGANTEAFF.

This clone was seen just once. This chain uses TRBV7-9 with TRBJ1-1; a possible D gene is TRBD1 (6 bases). Trimming took off 1 base at V and 5 bases at J, with 14 bases between the two ends. Germline V gene sequence: CDR1 SEHNR, CDR2 FQNEAQ (reference sequence). CDR3 length equals 15 residues. The CDR3 DNA reads as TGTGCCAGCAGCTTAGTAGGGGGGGGCTCGACTGAAGCTTTCTTT. This codes for CASSLVGGGSTEAFF.

V usage is TRBV14 and J usage is TRBJ1-2; 9 nucleotides line up with TRBD1. The CDR3 is made up of 13 amino acids. Germline V gene sequence: CDR1 SGHDN, CDR2 FVKESK. J gave up 13 bases and V 0 bases, and 6 bases lay outside the gene matches. The CDR3 loop reads CASSQEGQGRCTF. The CDR3 DNA reads as TGTGCCAGCAGCCAAGAGGGACAGGGTCGATGCACCTTC.

The CDR3 bases are TGTGCCAGCAGCTTCGGACTAGCTCTCGGGGAGCTGTTTTTT. It encodes CASSFGLALGELFF. The chain carries TRBV5-6 and TRBJ2-2; 8 bases line up with TRBD2. The CDR3 has 14 amino acids. Germline V lookup: CDR1 SGHDT, CDR2 YYEEEE. The junction had 4 bases not matched to a gene; V was cut back by 2 bases and J by 7 bases.

The rearrangement joins TRBV9 to TRBJ1-3; D might be TRBD1 (5 bases). This CDR3 contains 15 residues. Germline assignment: CDR1 SGDLS and CDR2 YYNGEE. Trimming took off 3 bases at V and 0 bases at J, with 10 bases between the two ends. The CDR3 DNA follows: TGTGCCAGCAGCGGGAGGGGTTACTCTGGAAACACCATATATTTT. Residues: CASSGRGYSGNTIYF. The whole variable domain, remainder taken from reference TRBV9 and TRBJ1-3, is DSGVTQTPKHLITATGQRVTLRCSPRSGDLSVYWYQQSLDQGLQFLIQYYNGEERAKGNILERFSAQQFPDLHSELNLSSLELGDSALYFCASSGRGYSGNTIYFGEGSWLTVV.

The chain employs TRBV14 and TRBJ1-2; D is undetermined. This CDR3 is 15 amino acids long. The V gene's germline CDR1 is SGHDN and CDR2 FVKESK. Trimming pared 1 base from V and 6 bases from J, leaving 15 bases between. The CDR3 spells CASSQVVPGKDGYTF. The DNA for the CDR3 is TGTGCCAGCAGCCAAGTGGTTCCGGGAAAGGATGGCTACACCTTC.

The chain links TRBV30 to TRBJ1-5; D may be TRBD1 (6 bases). Germline-derived CDR1 and CDR2 are GTSNPN and SVGIG (reference sequence). V was cut by 0 bases and J by 2 bases, with 11 bases left in between. This CDR3 comprises 15 residues. CDR3 protein: CAWSVMGAGNQPQHF. CDR3 bases: TGTGCCTGGAGTGTAATGGGGGCCGGCAATCAGCCCCAGCATTTT.

V and J are TRBV5-6 and TRBJ2-3; the D is unclear. V lost 5 bases to trimming and J lost 3 bases, with 16 bases between them. The CDR3 length is 15 residues. CDR1 SGHDT and CDR2 YYEEEE come from the germline V gene. CDR3 DNA sequence: TGTGCCAGCAGTACTCGCGGAGTCTGGACAGATACGCAGTATTTT. It codes for CASSTRGVWTDTQYF.

This chain connects TRBV5-4 to TRBJ2-7; D remains unclear. Germline lookup yields CDR1 SGHNT and CDR2 YYREEE (reference sequence). The CDR3 consists of 13 residues. The V and J ends lost 3 bases and 1 base respectively, with 8 bases between them. The CDR3 nucleotides are TGTGCCAGCAGCTCCCCGGAGTCCTACGAGCAGTACTTC. It codes for CASSSPESYEQYF. Based on the CDR3 plus reference TRBV5-4 and TRBJ2-7, the full variable domain is ETGVTQSPTHLIKTRGQQVTLRCSSQSGHNTVSWYQQALGQGPQFIFQYYREEENGRGNFPPRFSGLQFPNYSSELNVNALELDDSALYLCASSSPESYEQYFGPGTRLTVT.